A single TCR beta chain is shown here with its context. Its antigen is currently unknown. Trimming shortened V by 10 bases and J by 6 bases, and 13 bases separated the two germline ends. There are 12 residues in the CDR3. CDR1 is MNHNS and CDR2 is SASEGT in the germline V gene. Method: immunoSEQ multiplex PCR; TCRdb's copy keeps in-frame clones and lacks some. The sample shows tens of thousands of clones, 55% to 80% of them seen only once. The data were taken from a study of radiotherapy plus CTLA-4 blockade in lung cancer. General study findings and limits: Blood saw expansion of tumor-derived TCR clones after radiotherapy plus ipilimumab. The authors reported that early blood T cell clone dynamics, with interferon-beta, best predicted response.

The TCR originated in a human donor with non-small cell lung cancer who had stable disease on radiotherapy plus ipilimumab. V usage is TRBV6-1 and J usage is TRBJ2-1; weak D call: TRBD1 (6 bases). The sequencing used peripheral blood, collected from a patient treated with radiotherapy plus ipilimumab. The chain's CDR3 is CATKQGFNEQFF. The CDR3 coding sequence is TGTGCCACCAAGCAGGGGTTCAATGAGCAGTTCTTC.